The clone carrying this T cell receptor beta chain was seen more than once but under ten times. The antigen remains undetermined. Authors of the study amplified TCR beta CDR3 regions from RNA transcripts. During a first-round RT-PCR of the TCR CDR3, the HTBI primer set was used. TCRdb analysed the multiplex PCR reads with MiXCR anew, one entry per CDR3 protein. The data show around 600,000 distinct CDR3 sequences, about a sixth seen once. This specimen belongs to a study of T cells in Graves' hyperthyroidism and ophthalmopathy. The germline V gene encodes CDR1 SEHNR and CDR2 FQNEAQ (reference sequence). The CDR3 contains 15 residues. V shed 5 bases and J shed 4 bases, with 17 bases lying between them. Study findings and constraints: Appearing also in blood were most of the thyroid clonotypes expanded above 0.001.

For ophthalmopathy patients, the Clinical Activity Score was at least 3 and the NOSPECS grade at least 4; duration was under 3 months. Not enrolled were patients with uncontrolled infection, other autoimmune disease, pregnancy or lactation. Diagnoses rested on clinical symptoms, serum thyroxine and TRAb, thyroid ultrasound and orbital computed tomography. The V gene is TRBV7-9, the J gene TRBJ1-2; D ambiguous. This TCR was recovered from a woman aged 40 to 50 with Graves' ophthalmopathy. Sequenced material: blood. The CDR3 DNA reads as TGTGCCAGCAGCGATTCCAAAGGCAGGATCTATGGCTACACCTTC. Translating it yields CASSDSKGRIYGYTF.